This T cell receptor beta chain was identified in a study of blood T cells in healthy people across ages. Study conclusions and caveats: Per million T cells, TCR beta diversity dropped roughly linearly as age increased.

Each donor had around 9.8 milliliters of peripheral blood drawn. Together with a sample-barcoded 5' primer, a J-beta primer mix was included in a second PCR lasting roughly 6 to 12 cycles. TCRdb itself ran the 5' RACE reads through MiXCR, one entry per CDR3 protein. This table holds approximately 800,000 distinct CDR3 sequences, 35% to 60% found once. Germline CDR1 KGHDR, CDR2 SFDVKD. Trimming removed 1 base from V and 5 bases from J, with 8 bases in between. CDR3 length equals 14 residues. A few counts support this clonotype. The antigen is not known. The sample taken for sequencing was blood. The chain carries TRBV24-1 and TRBJ2-1, with no clear D. This clonotype was sampled from a man at least 80 years old in good health. The CDR3 here is CATSDFTLDNEQFF. For the CDR3, the DNA is TGTGCCACCAGTGATTTTACGCTAGACAATGAGCAGTTCTTC.